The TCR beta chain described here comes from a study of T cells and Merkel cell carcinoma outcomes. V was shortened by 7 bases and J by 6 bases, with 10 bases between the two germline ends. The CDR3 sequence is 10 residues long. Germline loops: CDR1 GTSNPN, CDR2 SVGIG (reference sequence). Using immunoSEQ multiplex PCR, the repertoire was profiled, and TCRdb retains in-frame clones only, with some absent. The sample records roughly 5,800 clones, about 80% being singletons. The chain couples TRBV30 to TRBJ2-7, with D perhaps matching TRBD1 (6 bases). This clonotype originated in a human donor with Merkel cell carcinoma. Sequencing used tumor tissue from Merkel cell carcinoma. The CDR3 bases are TGTGCCTTTCACAGGGTCGAGCAGTACTTC. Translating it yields CAFHRVEQYF.